A selection of T cell receptor beta chains follows, all from one sample in a study of tumor-infiltrating lymphocytes in localized non-small cell lung cancer. TCRdb's copy holds only in-frame clones and misses some; the assay was immunoSEQ multiplex PCR. The repertoire holds about 6,400 clones, with over 55% as singletons. The material sequenced was lung tumor tissue. These receptor sequences come from a human donor with non-small cell lung cancer. Each CDR3 is given with its conserved first and last residue. The D gene is left open where the match is weak. Not all rows give a size; the values are once, few, many and, for expanded clones, a class.

D gene | J gene | V gene | clone size | CDR3 protein | CDR3 DNA
- | TRBJ2-3 | TRBV15 | few | CATSRALGTTDTQYF | TGTGCCACCAGCAGAGCGCTCGGGACCACAGATACGCAGTATTTT
- | TRBJ2-1 | TRBV7-3 | large | CASSRGGLNNEQFF | TGTGCCAGCTCCAGGGGGGGGCTAAACAATGAGCAGTTCTTC
TRBD1 | TRBJ1-5 | TRBV19 | - | CASSIGQGAYSNQPQHF | TGTGCCAGTAGTATTGGACAGGGTGCCTATAGCAATCAGCCCCAGCATTTT
- | TRBJ1-1 | TRBV4-1 | - | CASSHLGGVNTEAFF | TGCGCCAGCAGCCACTTGGGCGGGGTGAACACTGAAGCTTTCTTT
- | TRBJ1-4 | TRBV28 | - | CASRTNEKLFF | TGTGCCAGTAGAACTAATGAAAAACTGTTTTTT
- | TRBJ2-3 | TRBV29-1 | - | CSVETGAGTDTQYF | TGCAGCGTTGAAACTGGAGCCGGAACAGATACGCAGTATTTT
- | TRBJ1-1 | TRBV29-1 | - | CSGVLAANTEAFF | TGCAGCGGTGTATTAGCAGCGAACACTGAAGCTTTCTTT
- | TRBJ1-1 | TRBV7-9 | - | CASSLGNNLHTEAFF | TGTGCCAGCAGCCTAGGGAACAATCTTCACACTGAAGCTTTCTTT
- | TRBJ1-2 | TRBV28 | - | CASSYRSGAGGYTF | TGTGCCAGCAGTTACCGTTCAGGGGCTGGTGGCTACACCTTC
- | TRBJ2-2 | TRBV5-6 | - | CASSLGPLDTGELFF | TGTGCCAGCAGCTTGGGGCCCCTGGACACCGGGGAGCTGTTTTTT
- | TRBJ2-6 | TRBV6-6 | - | CASKGAGQSGANVLTF | TGTGCCAGCAAGGGGGCGGGGCAGTCTGGGGCCAACGTCCTGACTTTC
TRBD2 | TRBJ2-1 | TRBV6-4 | - | CASSPAGEGYNEQFF | TGTGCCAGCAGCCCTGCGGGAGAGGGTTACAATGAGCAGTTCTTC
- | TRBJ1-2 | TRBV19 | - | CASSVNSGVAGYTF | TGTGCCAGTAGTGTAAACTCAGGGGTTGCTGGCTACACCTTC
- | TRBJ1-1 | TRBV11-2 | - | CASSFGAQSTEAFF | TGTGCCAGCAGCTTCGGGGCGCAGAGCACTGAAGCTTTCTTT
- | TRBJ2-1 | TRBV7-9 | - | CASSSILHLPQFF | TGTGCCAGCAGCTCCATACTCCACTTACCACAGTTCTTC
TRBD2 | TRBJ2-3 | TRBV6-1 | - | CASSGASGGPDTQYF | TGTGCCAGCAGTGGAGCTAGCGGGGGGCCAGATACGCAGTATTTT
TRBD1 | TRBJ2-5 | TRBV5-4 | - | CASSLVDRVGETQYF | TGTGCCAGCAGCTTGGTGGACAGGGTTGGCGAGACCCAGTACTTC
- | TRBJ1-5 | TRBV30 | - | CAWSNEWSYSYQPQHF | TGTGCCTGGAGTAACGAATGGTCTTATTCTTATCAGCCCCAGCATTTT
- | TRBJ1-1 | TRBV14 | - | CASSRLGQPNTEAFF | TGTGCCAGCAGCCGCCTTGGACAGCCGAACACTGAAGCTTTCTTT
TRBD1 | TRBJ1-2 | TRBV14 | - | CASSQGHLTGAGYTF | TGTGCCAGCAGCCAAGGTCACTTGACAGGGGCAGGCTACACCTTC
- | TRBJ2-5 | TRBV6-5 | once | CASSYRDTQETQYF | TGTGCCAGCAGTTACCGGGACACCCAAGAGACCCAGTACTTC
TRBD1 | TRBJ1-5 | TRBV7-2 | - | CASSLRRGQGGNQPQHF | TGTGCCAGCAGCTTAAGACGGGGTCAGGGGGGTAATCAGCCCCAGCATTTT
- | TRBJ1-5 | TRBV18 | - | CASSPSVGVGQPQHF | TGTGCCAGCTCTCCCTCGGTGGGGGTGGGTCAGCCCCAGCATTTT
- | TRBJ2-3 | TRBV29-1 | few | CSVVPTDTQYF | TGCAGCGTTGTTCCCACAGATACGCAGTATTTT
- | TRBJ1-4 | TRBV7-2 | - | CASSLAQINEKLFF | TGTGCCAGCAGCTTAGCGCAGATTAATGAAAAACTGTTTTTT
TRBD1 | TRBJ1-5 | TRBV6-6 | - | CASSGTGYNQPQHF | TGTGCCAGCAGTGGGACAGGGTACAATCAGCCCCAGCATTTT
- | TRBJ2-1 | TRBV6-6 | - | CASSYLRGGDEQFF | TGTGCCAGCAGTTACCTCCGGGGAGGCGATGAGCAGTTCTTC
- | TRBJ1-1 | TRBV18 | - | CASSPSMEAEAFF | TGTGCCAGCTCGCCTTCCATGGAGGCTGAAGCTTTCTTT
- | TRBJ2-5 | TRBV11-2 | - | CASSLGVRPSGTQYF | TGTGCCAGCAGCTTAGGAGTACGCCCCTCGGGGACCCAGTACTTC
- | TRBJ2-1 | TRBV5-1 | - | CASSLGGPGTSSYNEQFF | TGCGCCAGCAGCTTGGGTGGCCCTGGGACCTCCTCCTACAATGAGCAGTTCTTC
- | TRBJ1-5 | TRBV28 | - | CASRGWQISNQPQHF | TGTGCCAGCAGGGGTTGGCAGATTAGCAATCAGCCCCAGCATTTT
- | TRBJ2-2 | TRBV15 | - | CATSRDLDSANTGELFF | TGTGCCACCAGCAGAGACCTTGACAGTGCGAACACCGGGGAGCTGTTTTTT
TRBD1 | TRBJ1-1 | TRBV5-1 | - | CASSLTGVMNTEAFF | TGCGCCAGCAGCTTAACAGGGGTTATGAACACTGAAGCTTTCTTT
- | TRBJ2-3 | TRBV6-1 | once | CASSVQVKADTQYF | TGTGCCAGCAGTGTCCAGGTTAAGGCAGATACGCAGTATTTT
TRBD1 | TRBJ1-4 | TRBV5-1 | - | CASRTGTGDEKLFF | TGCGCCAGCAGGACCGGGACAGGGGACGAAAAACTGTTTTTT
- | TRBJ1-2 | TRBV12-2 | few | CASRFTGGYYGYTF | TGTGCAAGTCGCTTTACAGGGGGCTACTATGGCTACACCTTC
- | TRBJ1-5 | TRBV19 | - | CASSISPGVNQPQHF | TGTGCCAGTAGTATCAGCCCGGGAGTCAATCAGCCCCAGCATTTT
- | TRBJ1-2 | TRBV6-5 | - | CASRRGGAGNGYTF | TGTGCCAGCAGAAGGGGAGGGGCAGGGAATGGCTACACCTTC
- | TRBJ1-2 | TRBV5-4 | - | CASSWGQGPNYGYTF | TGTGCCAGCAGTTGGGGCCAGGGACCTAACTATGGCTACACCTTC
- | TRBJ2-6 | TRBV4-3 | - | CASSQEMSLPPLSGANVLTF | TGCGCCAGCAGCCAAGAAATGAGCTTACCTCCTCTCTCTGGGGCCAACGTCCTGACTTTC
- | TRBJ2-2 | TRBV11-2 | - | CASSFQTVTGELFF | TGTGCCAGCAGCTTCCAGACTGTCACCGGGGAGCTGTTTTTT
TRBD1 | TRBJ1-2 | TRBV7-2 | - | CASSAWDRGSYGYTF | TGTGCCAGCAGCGCCTGGGACAGGGGCAGCTATGGCTACACCTTC
- | TRBJ2-2 | TRBV27 | - | CASSLIVNTGELFF | TGTGCCAGCAGTTTGATTGTTAACACCGGGGAGCTGTTTTTT
- | TRBJ2-5 | TRBV7-2 | - | CASSLGGGRDNQGETQYF | TGTGCCAGCAGCTTAGGAGGCGGCAGAGACAACCAGGGAGAGACCCAGTACTTC
TRBD1 | TRBJ1-2 | TRBV7-2 | - | CASSPTSGTGGGYTF | TGTGCCAGCAGCCCAACCTCCGGGACAGGGGGTGGCTACACCTTC
- | TRBJ2-3 | TRBV18 | - | CASSPTRGDTQYF | TGTGCCAGCTCACCCACCCGGGGGGATACGCAGTATTTT
- | TRBJ1-5 | TRBV18 | few | CASSPQGSNQPQHF | TGTGCCAGCTCACCACAGGGGAGCAATCAGCCCCAGCATTTT
TRBD2 | TRBJ2-5 | TRBV5-4 | - | CASSLAMGGGQETQYF | TGTGCCAGCAGCTTGGCCATGGGGGGGGGACAAGAGACCCAGTACTTC
- | TRBJ1-5 | TRBV5-5 | - | CASSLRSNQPQHF | TGTGCCAGCAGCTTGCGGAGCAATCAGCCCCAGCATTTT
- | TRBJ1-4 | TRBV4-3 | - | CASSHPNEKLFF | TGCGCCAGCAGCCACCCAAATGAAAAACTGTTTTTT
- | TRBJ1-5 | TRBV4-3 | - | CASSQDSGPDQPQHF | TGCGCCAGCAGCCAAGATTCCGGCCCCGATCAGCCCCAGCATTTT
- | TRBJ2-3 | TRBV18 | - | CASSLPPKGWGTDTQYF | TGTGCCAGCTCACTACCCCCTAAGGGTTGGGGCACAGATACGCAGTATTTT
- | TRBJ2-7 | TRBV7-2 | - | CATSLGRSYEQYF | TGTGCCACCTCCCTTGGTAGGTCCTACGAGCAGTACTTC
- | TRBJ2-7 | TRBV30 | - | CARMDAYEQYF | TGTGCCCGGATGGACGCCTACGAGCAGTACTTC
- | TRBJ2-1 | TRBV7-9 | - | CASSKLGYEQFF | TGTGCCAGCAGCAAACTAGGGTATGAGCAGTTCTTC
TRBD1 | TRBJ2-2 | TRBV2 | - | CASSGTGGSGELFF | TGTGCCAGCAGTGGGACAGGGGGCTCCGGGGAGCTGTTTTTT
- | TRBJ1-5 | TRBV19 | medium-sized | CASSIGFNQPQHF | TGTGCCAGTAGTATCGGGTTCAATCAGCCCCAGCATTTT
- | TRBJ1-2 | TRBV7-8 | - | CASSFYTTYGYTF | TGTGCCAGCAGCTTTTACACCACCTATGGCTACACCTTC
TRBD2 | TRBJ2-1 | TRBV5-6 | - | CASSLPTSGTDEQFF | TGTGCCAGCAGCTTGCCGACTAGCGGGACGGATGAGCAGTTCTTC